Listed below are T cell receptor beta chains from one sample, sequenced in a study of T cells in Graves' hyperthyroidism and ophthalmopathy. TCRdb analysed the multiplex PCR reads with MiXCR anew, one entry per CDR3 protein. This table has about 680,000 distinct CDR3 sequences, 30% to 40% appearing once. What was sequenced was blood. The source is a woman aged 40-49 years with Graves' hyperthyroidism. The CDR3 runs from the conserved cysteine through the conserved F or W. A D gene is named only where the DNA matches it firmly.

>NA|TRBV28|TRBJ1-2
CATSIAGVGYGYTF
>NA|TRBV15|TRBJ1-2
CATSSVTGTLGYTF
>NA|TRBV14|TRBJ1-5
CASSQEGGGHQPQHF
>NA|TRBV7-2|TRBJ1-2
CASSLVDGYGYTF
>TRBD1|TRBV24-1|TRBJ1-2
CASRINDRDHGYTF
>NA|TRBV20-1|TRBJ1-2
CSARVPSEGLEGYTF
>NA|TRBV14|TRBJ1-1
CASSLLGVNAEAFF
>NA|TRBV15|TRBJ1-1
CATSSSQIPNTEAFF
>TRBD1|TRBV6-2/TRBV6-3|TRBJ1-2
CASTQTPGQGIYGYTF
>NA|TRBV15|TRBJ1-5
CATSSLSGPYQPQHF
>TRBD1|TRBV7-9|TRBJ1-2
CASSRSAGTGAYGYTF
>NA|TRBV5-1|TRBJ1-4
CASSPGGLF
>TRBD1|TRBV6-5|TRBJ2-7
CASSGAGTGEPEQYF
>TRBD2|TRBV5-1|TRBJ2-7
CASSQALRTSGPYEQYF
>NA|TRBV29-1|TRBJ2-7
CSFGAEGTGEQYF
>NA|TRBV12-3/TRBV12-4|TRBJ1-1
CASSLAIESFEAFF
>TRBD1|TRBV14|TRBJ1-3
CASRHTRQGKTGNTIYF
>NA|TRBV6-5|TRBJ1-1
CASSYSMGDVVEAFF
>NA|TRBV2|TRBJ1-5
CASSLHPYYNQPQHF
>NA|TRBV20-1|TRBJ1-5
CSASGAANQPQHF
>TRBD1|TRBV12-3/TRBV12-4|TRBJ1-5
CASSPSDRERQPQHF
>NA|TRBV19|TRBJ1-4
CASSSRKLEKLFF
>NA|TRBV18|TRBJ1-2
CASSPDGVYTF
>NA|TRBV20-1|TRBJ2-2
CSAARYEDGELFF
>TRBD1|TRBV19|TRBJ1-2
CASSATTGYYGYTF
>NA|TRBV6-1|TRBJ2-7
CASERQAAYEQYF
>NA|TRBV10-3|TRBJ2-7
CAISRQDPYEQYF
>NA|TRBV10-3|TRBJ1-5
CAISEGQINQPQHF
>NA|TRBV5-1|TRBJ2-2
CASSLIAKTGELFF
>NA|TRBV20-1|TRBJ2-5
CSALPVNSDGKTQYF
>TRBD2|TRBV10-3|NA
CAISVGLAGRVNEQFF
>TRBD1|TRBV28|TRBJ1-2
CASSFPGTGGWGYTF
>TRBD1|TRBV6-6|TRBJ2-7
CASSYSGQGASYEQYF
>NA|TRBV12-3/TRBV12-4|TRBJ1-1
CASTPRSINTEAFF
>NA|TRBV19|TRBJ2-7
CVSSPIIGYEQYF
>NA|TRBV10-3|TRBJ2-2
CAISESSRTLNTGELFF
>TRBD1|TRBV5-4|TRBJ2-2
CASSFNRGDTGELFF
>TRBD1|TRBV25-1|TRBJ2-7
CARATGTGLYEQYF
>NA|TRBV7-9|TRBJ1-4
CASSYNTDPRGEKLFF
>TRBD1|TRBV5-1|TRBJ1-1
CASSSSGTGDTEAFF
>NA|TRBV20-1|TRBJ2-5
CSASPTVQETQYF
>NA|TRBV19|TRBJ1-2
CASSLGREYGYTF
>TRBD1|TRBV15|TRBJ1-1
CATSRVGTGINTEAFF
>NA|TRBV7-9|TRBJ1-2
CASSFRGSSYGYTF
>TRBD2|TRBV4-3|TRBJ2-7
CASSQERLARYEQYF
>NA|TRBV4-1|TRBJ1-1
CASSQGRLQGRTEAFF
>NA|TRBV5-1|TRBJ2-2
CASSFGGAGELFF
>NA|TRBV9|TRBJ2-3
CASSVEGDPTDTQYF
>TRBD1|TRBV11-3|TRBJ1-2
CASSSPGQLYGYTF
>NA|TRBV2|TRBJ1-4
CASSGQVTNEKLFF
>TRBD2|TRBV7-2|TRBJ2-7
CASTGRGGYNEQYF
>NA|TRBV12-3/TRBV12-4|TRBJ1-6
CASTWGTIGSPLHF
>NA|TRBV10-1|TRBJ1-2
CASSESGRGSVYTF
>TRBD1|TRBV3-1|TRBJ1-2
CASSQVTSDRAGYTF
>NA|TRBV7-2|TRBJ1-6
CASSTVIIQTLHF